These 28 T cell receptor beta chains originate from one sample sequenced in a study of T cells in localized non-small cell lung cancer. Profiling relied on immunoSEQ multiplex PCR, and the TCRdb table lists in-frame clones only, not all of them. The table shows about 40,000 clones, with approximately 83% occurring only once. Sequenced material: peripheral blood, taken before any cancer treatment. The receptors stem from a man between 35 and 75 years old with stage I lung adenocarcinoma.

J is TRBJ1-1 and V is TRBV28; D is unclear. Germline loops: CDR1 MDHEN, CDR2 SYDVKM. Trimming left V 6 bases short and J 8 bases short, with 22 bases between. The length of the CDR3 is 15 residues. Written as DNA, the CDR3 is TGTGCCAGCAGGCTAGTTTCTCTTGCGACCTCCGAAGCTTTCTTT. Its translation: CASRLVSLATSEAFF. Full variable domain (rest looked up from reference TRBV28 and TRBJ1-1): DVKVTQSSRYLVKRTGEKVFLECVQDMDHENMFWYRQDPGLGLRLIYFSYDVKMKEKGDIPEGYSVSREKKERFSLILESASTNQTSMYLCASRLVSLATSEAFFGQGTRLTVV.

This chain links TRBV13 with TRBJ2-1; 8 nucleotides match TRBD2. V lost 2 bases to trimming and J lost 6 bases; unmatched junction nucleotides: 9. In germline, CDR1 is PRHDT, CDR2 FYEKMQ (reference sequence). There are 16 residues in the CDR3. CDR3 protein: CASSLSAGGGGNEQFF. The CDR3 nucleotides read TGTGCCAGCAGCTTAAGCGCGGGAGGAGGAGGCAATGAGCAGTTCTTC.

V usage is TRBV6-6 and J usage is TRBJ1-3; D call uncertain. Between the trimmed V and J ends, which lost 0 bases and 3 bases, there was a span of 9 bases. The CDR3 is 15 amino acids. Per the germline V gene, CDR1 is MNHNY and CDR2 is SVGAGI (reference sequence). The CDR3 DNA is TGTGCCAGCAGTTACTCGAGCAGGATTGGAAACACCATATATTTT. As protein: CASSYSSRIGNTIYF.

This sequence joins TRBV27 and TRBJ2-2; D gene unclear. The CDR3 extends over 17 amino acids. Germline assignment: CDR1 MNHEY and CDR2 SMNVEV (reference sequence). V was trimmed by 6 bases and J by 0 bases, leaving 17 bases between them. The CDR3 protein is CASRTSGVSANTGELFF. For the CDR3, the DNA is TGTGCCAGCAGGACTTCTGGAGTGTCGGCGAACACCGGGGAGCTGTTTTTT.

V usage is TRBV19 and J usage is TRBJ2-1; 12 nucleotides line up with TRBD2. Per the germline V gene, CDR1 is LNHDA and CDR2 is SQIVND (reference sequence). This CDR3 has 16 amino acids. The V and J ends lost 5 bases and 3 bases, in that order; junction bases with no gene match: 5. Here the CDR3 DNA reads TGTGCCAGTAGTCCGCGGACTAGCGGGATCTACAATGAGCAGTTCTTC. It codes for CASSPRTSGIYNEQFF. Together with reference TRBV19 and TRBJ2-1, the CDR3 gives the full variable domain: DGGITQSPKYLFRKEGQNVTLSCEQNLNHDAMYWYRQDPGQGLRLIYYSQIVNDFQKGDIAEGYSVSREKKESFPLTVTSAQKNPTAFYLCASSPRTSGIYNEQFFGPGTRLTVL.

This clone was counted once. The chain has TRBV4-1 and TRBJ2-5; 11 bases line up with TRBD1. The germline V gene encodes CDR1 MGHRA and CDR2 YSYEKL. V was clipped by 3 bases and J by 5 bases; unmatched bases: 8. CDR3 length: 16 residues. In nucleotides, the CDR3 is TGCGCCAGCAGCCAGGACGGGACAGGGGGTGGGGAGACCCAGTACTTC. It encodes CASSQDGTGGGETQYF.

The rearrangement joins TRBV11-2 to TRBJ2-3; either TRBD1 or TRBD2 may fit D (5 bases each). The germline V gene has CDR1 SGHAT and CDR2 FQNNGV. The CDR3 consists of 16 residues. Trimming took off 5 bases at V and 1 base at J, with 16 bases between the two ends. The CDR3 sequence: CASSPGRALGTDTQYF. The CDR3 coding sequence is TGTGCCAGCAGCCCGGGACGGGCCCTGGGCACAGATACGCAGTATTTT.

This chain joins TRBV6-1 and TRBJ2-7; D unresolved. The germline CDR1 and CDR2 sequences are MNHNS and SASEGT. V was trimmed by 3 bases and J by 3 bases, leaving 6 bases between them. This CDR3 has 12 residues. This chain's CDR3 is CASSERYYEQYF. In nucleotides, the CDR3 is TGTGCCAGCAGTGAGCGTTACTACGAGCAGTACTTC.

The table lists this clone with a count of one. The chain carries TRBV10-3 and TRBJ1-5, with a possible D match to TRBD1 (6 bases). Germline lookup yields CDR1 ENHRY and CDR2 SYGVKD. The CDR3 is made up of 14 amino acids. V lost 3 bases and J lost 4, with 10 bases in between. CDR3 sequence reads: CAISEGGKNQPQHF. The CDR3 region has the DNA TGTGCCATCAGTGAAGGGGGGAAGAATCAGCCCCAGCATTTT.

J is TRBJ2-3 and V is TRBV9; TRBD2 is a possible D gene (5 bases). CDR1 and CDR2 (germline): SGDLS, YYNGEE. The CDR3 is 16 amino acids. The V and J ends lost 0 bases and 4 bases respectively, with 15 bases between them. The CDR3 here is CASSVVGRLGADTQYF. Written as DNA, the CDR3 is TGTGCCAGCAGCGTAGTAGGACGCCTCGGGGCAGATACGCAGTATTTT.

The chain has TRBV28 and TRBJ2-3; D remains ambiguous. Germline V CDR1 and CDR2: MDHEN, SYDVKM. There are 14 residues in the CDR3. Deletions cut 3 bases from V and 4 bases from J, with 11 bases between. As DNA, the CDR3 is TGTGCCAGCAGTTTCCTTGAAGTTCCAGATACGCAGTATTTT. Protein product: CASSFLEVPDTQYF. Combining the CDR3 with reference TRBV28 and TRBJ2-3 gives the whole variable domain DVKVTQSSRYLVKRTGEKVFLECVQDMDHENMFWYRQDPGLGLRLIYFSYDVKMKEKGDIPEGYSVSREKKERFSLILESASTNQTSMYLCASSFLEVPDTQYFGPGTRLTVL.

This sequence joins TRBV7-9 and TRBJ1-1, with D possibly TRBD1 on 5 matching bases. The CDR3 is 11 residues long. CDR1 is SEHNR and CDR2 is FQNEAQ in the germline V gene (reference sequence). V dropped 2 bases and J dropped 10 bases, with 8 bases sitting between them. CDR3 in DNA: TGTGCCAGCAGCTTAAAGAGGGGAGCTTTCTTT. Its translation: CASSLKRGAFF.

The chain couples TRBV7-9 to TRBJ1-2; 7 nucleotides match TRBD1. Trimming removed 3 bases from V and 6 bases from J; junction bases left unmatched: 7. The CDR3 sequence is 14 residues long. Looked up from germline, CDR1 is SEHNR and CDR2 is FQNEAQ (reference sequence). The CDR3 sequence: CASSLERGGDGYTF. DNA for the CDR3: TGTGCCAGCAGCTTGGAGAGAGGGGGCGATGGCTACACCTTC.

This chain uses TRBV30 with TRBJ2-1; unclear D gene. Germline V gene sequence: CDR1 GTSNPN, CDR2 SVGIG (reference sequence). Trimming stripped 6 bases from V and 8 bases from J, with 11 bases between. This CDR3 is built from 11 residues. The CDR3 bases are TGTGCCTGTGGACGTAGGGATGAGCAGTTCTTC. It specifies CACGRRDEQFF.

This clone has more than one count but fewer than ten. The J gene is TRBJ1-2, the V gene TRBV2; D is ambiguous. Between the trimmed V and J ends, which lost 8 bases and 2 bases, there was a span of 6 bases. The CDR3 totals 11 residues. Germline loops: CDR1 SNHLY, CDR2 FYNNEI. The CDR3 DNA follows: TGTGCCAGCGATGAGAACTATGGCTACACCTTC. Amino acids: CASDENYGYTF.

The gene calls are TRBV19 and TRBJ2-2, with TRBD2 matching 11 bases. The V gene's germline CDR1 is LNHDA and CDR2 SQIVND (reference sequence). The CDR3 has 20 residues. Trimming took 3 bases from V and 1 from J; bases not matched to a gene: 13. This chain's CDR3 is CASSIWSRGTSGRNTGELFF. In nucleotides, the CDR3 is TGTGCCAGTAGTATCTGGTCCAGGGGTACTAGCGGGAGGAACACCGGGGAGCTGTTTTTT.

This rearrangement joins TRBV10-2 to TRBJ2-5; D is uncertain. Germline loops: CDR1 WSHSY, CDR2 SAAADI. The CDR3 is 13 residues long. Between the trimmed V and J ends, which lost 6 bases and 5 bases, there was a span of 13 bases. The CDR3 DNA reads as TGCGCCAGCAGCAGGAGAAAAACGGAGACCCAGTACTTC. Protein sequence: CASSRRKTETQYF.

In this sample, this clone turned up a few times. The chain couples TRBV27 to TRBJ1-4; tentative D call: TRBD1 (6 bases). The germline CDR1 and CDR2 sequences are MNHEY and SMNVEV (reference sequence). The CDR3 loop spans 18 amino acids. The V and J ends lost 6 bases and 0 bases respectively, with 20 bases between them. The CDR3 loop reads CASSLKQGFFATNEKLFF. The DNA for the CDR3 is TGTGCCAGCAGCTTAAAACAGGGATTCTTTGCAACTAATGAAAAACTGTTTTTT.

The chain links TRBV9 to TRBJ1-4; D is undetermined. The germline gives CDR1 SGDLS, CDR2 YYNGEE. This CDR3 contains 13 residues. Trimming stripped 5 bases from V and 8 bases from J, with 13 bases between. This chain's CDR3 is CASSRAGEEKLFF. The DNA for the CDR3 is TGTGCCAGCAGTAGGGCGGGAGAGGAAAAACTGTTTTTT.

The gene calls are TRBV19 and TRBJ2-1; D may be TRBD1 or TRBD2 (5 bases each). The V end was cut by 1 base, the J end by 15 bases, with 22 bases between. CDR1 is LNHDA, CDR2 SQIVND, per germline (reference sequence). The CDR3 is made up of 15 amino acids. In nucleotides, the CDR3 is TGTGCCAGTAGTATAGGGGGAGAGGTGGGGCCTTTGCGGTTCTTC. Its protein product is CASSIGGEVGPLRFF.

This sequence joins TRBV19 and TRBJ1-1, with unresolved D. The V and J ends lost 3 bases and 7 bases respectively, with 9 bases between them. There are 12 residues in the CDR3. CDR1 and CDR2 from the germline V gene are LNHDA and SQIVND (reference sequence). CDR3 nucleotides: TGTGCCAGTAGTATGCGAGGTAATGAAGCTTTCTTT. This codes for CASSMRGNEAFF.

The V and J genes are TRBV10-2 and TRBJ1-1, with TRBD1 identical over 7 bases. V lost 5 bases, J lost 2 bases, and 8 bases stayed unmatched. This CDR3 has 15 residues. From germline, CDR1 is WSHSY and CDR2 SAAADI. CDR3 amino acids: CASSYNRGKNTEAFF. Here the CDR3 DNA reads TGCGCCAGCAGTTACAACAGGGGCAAAAACACTGAAGCTTTCTTT.

The gene calls are TRBV2 and TRBJ2-2; 7 bases are a match to TRBD1. The germline V gene has CDR1 SNHLY and CDR2 FYNNEI. This CDR3 is built from 13 residues. V dropped 4 bases and J dropped 6; count of bases not matched to a gene: 2. The CDR3 protein is CASSAQGSGELFF. CDR3 in DNA: TGTGCCAGCAGTGCACAGGGGTCCGGGGAGCTGTTTTTT.

The V and J genes are TRBV29-1 and TRBJ2-1; D is unresolved. V was trimmed by 3 bases and J by 10 bases, leaving 10 bases between them. The CDR3 consists of 11 residues. The germline V gene has CDR1 SQVTM and CDR2 ANQGSEA. The CDR3 loop reads CSVDPDQEQFF. The CDR3 nucleotides read TGCAGCGTTGATCCCGATCAGGAGCAGTTCTTC.

V and J are TRBV28 and TRBJ1-2; D not certain. Germline V gene lookup returns CDR1 MDHEN and CDR2 SYDVKM. The CDR3 runs to 11 residues. V was shortened by 7 bases and J by 2 bases, with 5 bases between the two germline ends. The CDR3 reads CASTYNYGYTF. The DNA for the CDR3 is TGTGCCAGCACCTACAACTATGGCTACACCTTC.

This clone has just a few counts. This chain joins TRBV28 and TRBJ2-7, with 7 bases identical to TRBD2. V lost 3 bases to trimming and J lost 4 bases; unmatched junction nucleotides: 6. Germline-derived CDR1 and CDR2 are MDHEN and SYDVKM. The CDR3 contains 14 residues. DNA for the CDR3: TGTGCCAGCAGTTTCGGGGGAGGGCTTTACGAGCAGTACTTC. Translated: CASSFGGGLYEQYF. Supplemented by reference TRBV28 and TRBJ2-7, the full variable domain reads DVKVTQSSRYLVKRTGEKVFLECVQDMDHENMFWYRQDPGLGLRLIYFSYDVKMKEKGDIPEGYSVSREKKERFSLILESASTNQTSMYLCASSFGGGLYEQYFGPGTRLTVT.

V and J are TRBV5-6 and TRBJ2-6; a weak D match, TRBD1 (6 bases). CDR3 length: 17 residues. Trimming cost V 4 bases and J 3 bases, with 17 bases left between them. From germline, CDR1 is SGHDT and CDR2 YYEEEE. In DNA form, the CDR3 reads TGTGCCAGCAGCGATAAACTTCACAGGGTTGGGGCCAACGTCCTGACTTTC. Its translation: CASSDKLHRVGANVLTF.

This clone has only one observation. The rearrangement uses TRBV10-1 and TRBJ1-4, with 11 bases identical to TRBD1. Trimming at V came to 7 bases and at J to 2 bases, leaving 9 bases not matched to a gene. CDR3 length: 17 residues. Germline V lookup: CDR1 WNHNN, CDR2 SYGVQD (reference sequence). DNA of the CDR3: TGCGCCAGCAAGGCCGGACAGGGGGCTGTGACTAATGAAAAACTGTTTTTT. It specifies CASKAGQGAVTNEKLFF.